The 26 T cell receptor beta chains below all came from one sample that was sequenced in a study of T cells in Graves' hyperthyroidism and ophthalmopathy. It was RNA transcripts that yielded the amplified TCR beta CDR3 regions. With the HTBI primer set, the TCR CDR3 went through a first round of RT-PCR. One entry per CDR3 protein, called by TCRdb with MiXCR from the multiplex PCR reads. The sample records a few hundred thousand distinct CDR3 sequences, under 15% being singletons. The sequenced sample consisted of blood. The receptors here all came from a woman between 18 and 29 years old with Graves' hyperthyroidism.

This clonotype came up many times. The V and J genes are TRBV2 and TRBJ1-2, with D tentatively TRBD1 (5 bases). CDR1 and CDR2 (germline): SNHLY, FYNNEI. Trimming took 6 bases from V and 5 from J, leaving 16 bases between them. The CDR3 spans 14 residues. As DNA, the CDR3 is TGTGCCAGCAGCGGGGACGAGGGGTCGTATGGCTACACCTTC. Amino acid sequence: CASSGDEGSYGYTF.

This clonotype was picked up many times. J is TRBJ2-3 and V is TRBV11-2; maybe TRBD1 (5 bases). The CDR3 totals 14 residues. The germline V and J ends were trimmed by 1 base and 7 bases, with 12 bases remaining between them. The V gene's germline CDR1 is SGHAT and CDR2 FQNNGV. The DNA for the CDR3 is TGTGCCAGCAGCTTAGTAGGGGCGACCCATACGCAGTATTTT. Its protein is CASSLVGATHTQYF.

The chain employs TRBV12-3 or TRBV12-4 and TRBJ2-5, with TRBD2 identical over 14 bases. V dropped 9 bases and J dropped 4; count of bases not matched to a gene: 4. CDR3 size: 14 residues. CDR3 sequence reads: CASGTSGRAETQYF. DNA for the CDR3: TGTGCCAGTGGGACTAGCGGGAGAGCAGAGACCCAGTACTTC.

This clonotype showed up many times. Because the CDR3's place on the DNA is in doubt, the DNA is left out and the CDR3 is given as listed by TCRdb. This chain joins TRBV2 and TRBJ1-1; TRBD1 is the table's D call, not checked against the DNA. Germline V lookup: CDR1 SNHLY, CDR2 FYNNEI. The CDR3 totals 14 residues, both ends included. CDR3 in amino acids: CASILGTMNTEAFF.

This clonotype was seen many times. The rearrangement uses TRBV5-1 and TRBJ2-1, with 7 bases fitting TRBD1. The V gene end was trimmed by 4 bases and the J gene end by 4 bases; junction bases not matched to a gene: 5. The CDR3 consists of 14 residues. Germline loops: CDR1 SGHRS, CDR2 YFSETQ. The CDR3 protein is CASSVDRMYNEQFF. In DNA, the CDR3 is TGCGCCAGCAGCGTGGACAGGATGTACAATGAGCAGTTCTTC.

This clonotype has ten or more counts. The rearrangement joins TRBV7-3 to TRBJ2-7; the D is unclear. The CDR3 extends over 13 amino acids. Germline CDR1 is SGHTA and CDR2 is FQGTGA. Trimming removed 3 bases at V and 4 bases at J, with 10 bases between. CDR3 amino acids: CASSLGRNYEQYF. The DNA of the CDR3 is TGTGCCAGCAGCTTGGGTCGGAATTACGAGCAGTACTTC.

This clonotype has ten or more counts. The gene calls are TRBV10-3 and TRBJ2-7, with 7 bases identical to TRBD1. The germline V gene encodes CDR1 ENHRY and CDR2 SYGVKD. The CDR3 is made up of 12 amino acids. V dropped 4 bases and J dropped 5; count of bases not matched to a gene: 2. This chain's CDR3 is CAISVQGDEQYF. The CDR3 DNA reads TGTGCCATCAGTGTCCAGGGGGACGAGCAGTACTTC.

This clonotype came up many times. The rearrangement uses TRBV12-3 or TRBV12-4 and TRBJ1-1; the D gene is possibly TRBD1 (5 bases). CDR3 length: 16 amino acids. V was pared by 4 bases and J by 3 bases, with 18 bases between. CDR3 amino acids: CASSSRGRQGDTEAFF. The CDR3 DNA reads as TGTGCCAGCAGTTCCCGCGGGCGGCAAGGGGACACTGAAGCTTTCTTT.

In this sample, this clonotype turned up many times. The J gene is TRBJ1-2, the V gene TRBV2; TRBD1 agrees at 7 bases. J was trimmed by 7 bases and V by 3 bases; bases with no gene match: 8. Looked up from germline, CDR1 is SNHLY and CDR2 is FYNNEI. The CDR3 spans 14 residues. DNA for the CDR3: TGTGCCAGCAGTGACGACAGGGCCCTAAGTGGCTACACCTTC. It yields the protein CASSDDRALSGYTF.

This clonotype was detected many times. The chain links TRBV20-1 to TRBJ1-1; unclear D gene. This CDR3 region has 11 residues. The germline gives CDR1 DFQATT, CDR2 SNEGSKA (reference sequence). V was pared by 6 bases and J by 5 bases, with 10 bases between. CDR3 in DNA: TGCAGTGCCCCTAGCCCTACTGAAGCTTTCTTT. It encodes CSAPSPTEAFF.

The J gene is TRBJ1-5, the V gene TRBV27; unclear D gene. Germline CDR1 reads MNHEY; CDR2 reads SMNVEV (reference sequence). The CDR3 has 13 residues. Trimming left V 2 bases short and J 7 bases short, with 9 bases between. The CDR3 nucleotides are TGTGCCAGCAGTTTAGGGGAGGCCCAGCCCCAGCATTTT. Protein sequence: CASSLGEAQPQHF.

This clonotype was counted many times. The J gene is TRBJ2-5, the V gene TRBV10-2; D may be TRBD1 (5 bases). Germline V gene sequence: CDR1 WSHSY, CDR2 SAAADI. The CDR3 totals 13 residues. Trimming removed 8 bases from V and 3 bases from J, with 13 bases in between. CDR3 in amino acids: CASHSGREETQYF. CDR3 DNA: TGCGCCAGCCACTCCGGCAGGGAAGAGACCCAGTACTTC.

This chain links TRBV9 with TRBJ1-1, with a tentative D call TRBD1 (6 bases). Germline assignment: CDR1 SGDLS and CDR2 YYNGEE. This CDR3 contains 15 residues. The germline V and J ends were trimmed by 2 bases and 4 bases, with 15 bases remaining between them. The CDR3 protein is CASSVQGSRFTEAFF. CDR3 coding DNA: TGTGCCAGCAGCGTCCAGGGGAGTCGATTCACTGAAGCTTTCTTT.

This clonotype was seen many times. Here the CDR3 reads CASTTPAGGYEQYF. In nucleotides, the CDR3 is TGTGCCAGCACAACCCCAGCGGGAGGCTACGAGCAGTACTTC. The chain has TRBV7-2 and TRBJ2-7, with 9 bases aligning to TRBD2. The CDR3 has 14 amino acids. The V gene's germline CDR1 is SGHTA and CDR2 FQGNSA. The V and J ends lost 7 bases and 3 bases, in that order; junction bases with no gene match: 7.

This clonotype was seen at least ten times. The J gene is TRBJ2-3, the V gene TRBV5-1; D is unresolved. V shed 0 bases and J shed 4 bases, with 9 bases lying between them. Germline V gives CDR1 SGHRS, CDR2 YFSETQ. The CDR3 spans 14 residues. The CDR3 spells CASSLERQADTQYF. CDR3 bases: TGCGCCAGCAGCTTGGAACGGCAGGCAGATACGCAGTATTTT.

Comment on this clonotype: One end of the junction fails to match germline, which may point to a read error. The V call is TRBV12-3 or TRBV12-4, the J call TRBJ2-1; 7 bases align to TRBD2. This CDR3 is 14 amino acids long. The CDR3 sequence: CVSSSWGRDNEQFF. For the CDR3, the DNA is TGTGTCAGCAGTTCCTGGGGGAGGGACAATGAGCAGTTCTTC.

This clonotype was counted a few times. Here the CDR3 DNA reads TGTGCCAGCAGCACACAGGGTAATCTAGGATTTGGCTACACCTTC. This gives the protein CASSTQGNLGFGYTF. V and J are TRBV14 and TRBJ1-2; the D gene is possibly TRBD1 (6 bases). There are 15 residues in the CDR3. CDR1 and CDR2 (germline): SGHDN, FVKESK. V was shortened by 5 bases and J by 7 bases, with 20 bases between the two germline ends.

In this sample, this clonotype turned up a few times. The chain carries TRBV6-2 or TRBV6-3 and TRBJ2-7; D possibly corresponds to TRBD2 (5 bases). Per the germline V gene, CDR1 is MNHEY and CDR2 is SVGEGT. There are 13 residues in the CDR3. Trimming shortened V by 2 bases and J by 6 bases, and 11 bases separated the two germline ends. This chain's CDR3 is CASSYGLAGEQYV. CDR3 nucleotides: TGTGCCAGCAGTTACGGCCTAGCTGGCGAGCAGTACGTC.

The chain employs TRBV29-1 and TRBJ2-7, with 8 nucleotides matching TRBD1. V lost 6 bases, J lost 4 bases, and 8 bases stayed unmatched. CDR1 SQVTM and CDR2 ANQGSEA come from the germline V gene. The CDR3 is 13 residues long. CDR3 nucleotides: TGCAGCGTCCTCCCGACAGGGGAGTACGAGCAGTACTTC. Its protein product is CSVLPTGEYEQYF.

This clonotype was seen ten or more times. The V and J genes are TRBV10-3 and TRBJ2-1; 11 bases match TRBD2. The ends lost 4 bases at V and 8 bases at J; junction bases unmatched: 7. This CDR3 has 15 residues. The V gene's germline CDR1 is ENHRY and CDR2 SYGVKD. The chain's CDR3 is CAISALTSGSHEQFF. The DNA for the CDR3 is TGTGCCATCAGTGCACTAACTAGCGGGAGCCATGAGCAGTTCTTC.

This clonotype was found many times. The chain uses TRBV6-1 and TRBJ2-6; possible D gene TRBD2, 5 bases. The CDR3 loop spans 13 amino acids. Trimming removed 10 bases at V and 4 bases at J, with 11 bases between. Looked up from germline, CDR1 is MNHNS and CDR2 is SASEGT. DNA for the CDR3: TGTGCCACCAGGAGGTCGGGGGCCAACGTCCTGACTTTC. It encodes CATRRSGANVLTF.

In this sample, this clonotype turned up a few times. The J gene is TRBJ1-3, the V gene TRBV19; tentatively, D is TRBD1 (6 bases). V gave up 4 bases and J gave up 2 bases, with 12 bases separating them. The CDR3 contains 15 residues. Germline V gene data show CDR1 as LNHDA and CDR2 as SQIVND (reference sequence). The CDR3 sequence: CASSKNRDAGNTIYF. The CDR3 region has the DNA TGTGCCAGTAGTAAAAACAGGGACGCTGGAAACACCATATATTTT.

This clonotype was seen at least ten times. The V call is TRBV6-5, the J call TRBJ2-4, with 11 positions matching TRBD2. The CDR3 has 18 residues. The V segment lost 2 bases and the J segment 1 base; nucleotides outside the gene matches: 7. Per the germline V gene, CDR1 is MNHEY and CDR2 is SVGAGI. The CDR3 nucleotides are TGTGCCAGCAGTTACGGGACTAGCGGTACGGACGCCAAAAACATTCAGTACTTC. Protein sequence: CASSYGTSGTDAKNIQYF.

At least ten counts were recorded for this clonotype. The gene calls are TRBV10-2 and TRBJ2-7, with unresolved D. The CDR3 has 13 amino acids. The V end lost 2 bases, the J end lost 6 bases, and 11 bases lay between the germline ends. CDR1 and CDR2 from the germline V gene are WSHSY and SAAADI. CDR3 nucleotides: TGCGCCAGCAGTGAGAGGATGTGGAGCGAGCAGTACGTC. Encoded protein: CASSERMWSEQYV.

The chain uses TRBV27 and TRBJ2-7; the D gene is possibly TRBD1 (6 bases). CDR1 MNHEY and CDR2 SMNVEV come from the germline V gene (reference sequence). The CDR3 spans 13 residues. The CDR3 loop reads CVTSRGALYEQYF. CDR3 nucleotides: TGTGTCACGAGCAGGGGCGCTTTATACGAGCAGTACTTC.

This clonotype has just a few counts. This chain uses TRBV24-1 with TRBJ1-1, with D possibly being TRBD1 (5 bases). Germline CDR1 KGHDR, CDR2 SFDVKD. V was shortened by 7 bases and J by 0 bases, with 11 bases between the two germline ends. The CDR3 has 14 amino acids. The CDR3 region has the DNA TGTGCCACCAGGAGCCAGGGCGTGAACACTGAAGCTTTCTTT. It is translated as CATRSQGVNTEAFF.